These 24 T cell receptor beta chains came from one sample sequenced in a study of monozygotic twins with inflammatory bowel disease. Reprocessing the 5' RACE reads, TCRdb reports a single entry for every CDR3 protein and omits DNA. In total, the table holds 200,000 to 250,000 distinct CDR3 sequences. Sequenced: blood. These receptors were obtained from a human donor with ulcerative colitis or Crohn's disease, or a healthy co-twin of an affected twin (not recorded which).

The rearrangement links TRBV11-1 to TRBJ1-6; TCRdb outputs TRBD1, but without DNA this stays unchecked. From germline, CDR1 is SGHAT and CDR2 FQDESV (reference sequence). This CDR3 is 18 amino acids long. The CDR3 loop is CASSIYRSSGTANSTLHF.

CDR3 loop: CASSLVLTGEQETQYF. The J gene is TRBJ2-5, the V gene TRBV7-8; no DNA is available, so the TRBD1 call from TCRdb remains unchecked. The CDR3 spans 16 residues. The V gene's germline CDR1 is SGHVS and CDR2 FQNEAQ.

This chain's CDR3 is CASSGTSQPQHF. The rearrangement links TRBV2 to TRBJ1-5; TCRdb returns TRBD1, unconfirmable since there is no DNA. The CDR3 spans 12 residues. CDR1 SNHLY and CDR2 FYNNEI come from the germline V gene. The full variable domain, with the rest looked up from reference TRBV2 and TRBJ1-5, is EPEVTQTPSHQVTQMGQEVILRCVPISNHLYFYWYRQILGQKVEFLVSFYNNEISEKSEIFDDQFSVERPDGSNFTLKIRSTKLEDSAMYFCASSGTSQPQHFGDGTRLSIL.

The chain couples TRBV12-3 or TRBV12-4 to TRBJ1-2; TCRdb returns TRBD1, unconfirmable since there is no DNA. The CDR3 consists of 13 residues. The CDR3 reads CASSLLPRGGYTF.

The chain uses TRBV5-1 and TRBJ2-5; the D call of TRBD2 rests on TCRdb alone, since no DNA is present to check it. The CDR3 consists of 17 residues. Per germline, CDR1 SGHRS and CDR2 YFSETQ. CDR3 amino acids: CASSLAGLAGYQETQYF.

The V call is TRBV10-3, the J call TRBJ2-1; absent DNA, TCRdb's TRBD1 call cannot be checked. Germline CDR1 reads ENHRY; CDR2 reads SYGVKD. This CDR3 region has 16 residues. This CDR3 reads CAISSRDRSSYNEQFF.

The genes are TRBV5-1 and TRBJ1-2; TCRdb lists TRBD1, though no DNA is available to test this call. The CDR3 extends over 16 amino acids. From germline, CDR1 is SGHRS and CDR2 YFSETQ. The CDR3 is CASSQNRDRAFWGYTF.

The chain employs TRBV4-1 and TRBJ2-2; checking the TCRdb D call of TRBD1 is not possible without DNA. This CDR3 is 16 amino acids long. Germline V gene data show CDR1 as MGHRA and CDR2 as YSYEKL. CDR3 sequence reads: CASSHWGQIDTGELFF.

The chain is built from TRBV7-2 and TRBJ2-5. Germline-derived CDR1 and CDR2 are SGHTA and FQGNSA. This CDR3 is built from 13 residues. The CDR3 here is CASSLNVGETQYF.

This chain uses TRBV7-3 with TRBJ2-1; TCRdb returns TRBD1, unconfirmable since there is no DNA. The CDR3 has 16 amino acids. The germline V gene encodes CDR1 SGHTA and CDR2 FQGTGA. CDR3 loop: CASSLTGGSSYNEQFF. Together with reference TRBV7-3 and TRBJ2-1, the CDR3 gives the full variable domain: GAGVSQTPSNKVTEKGKYVELRCDPISGHTALYWYRQSLGQGPEFLIYFQGTGAADDSGLPNDRFFAVRPEGSVSTLKIQRTERGDSAVYLCASSLTGGSSYNEQFFGPGTRLTVL.

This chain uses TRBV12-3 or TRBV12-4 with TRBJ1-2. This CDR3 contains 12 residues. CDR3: CASSTRRGGYTF.

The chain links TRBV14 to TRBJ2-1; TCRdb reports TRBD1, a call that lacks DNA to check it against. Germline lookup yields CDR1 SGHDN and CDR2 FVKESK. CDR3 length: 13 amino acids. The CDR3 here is CASSHPDRFEQFF.

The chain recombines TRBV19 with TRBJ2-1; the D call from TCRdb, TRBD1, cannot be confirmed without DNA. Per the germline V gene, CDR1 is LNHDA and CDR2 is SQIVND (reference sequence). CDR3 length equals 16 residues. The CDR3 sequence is CASSPSGTGPYNEQFF.

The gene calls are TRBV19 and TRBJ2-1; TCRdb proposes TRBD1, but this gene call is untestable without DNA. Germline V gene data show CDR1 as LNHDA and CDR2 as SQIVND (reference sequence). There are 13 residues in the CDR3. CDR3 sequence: CARDGGGRYEQFF.

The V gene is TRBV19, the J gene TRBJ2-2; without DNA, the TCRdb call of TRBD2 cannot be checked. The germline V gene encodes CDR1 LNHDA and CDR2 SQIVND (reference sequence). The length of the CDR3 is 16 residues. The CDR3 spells CASSRWGGADTGELFF.

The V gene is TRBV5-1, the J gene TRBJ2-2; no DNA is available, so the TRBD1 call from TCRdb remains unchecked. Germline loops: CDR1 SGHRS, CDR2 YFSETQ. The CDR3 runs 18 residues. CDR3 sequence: CASRAGQGAPSNTGELFF.

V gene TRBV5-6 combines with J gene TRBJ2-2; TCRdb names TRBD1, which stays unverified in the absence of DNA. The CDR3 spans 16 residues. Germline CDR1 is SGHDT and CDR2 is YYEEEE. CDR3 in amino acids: CASSRRQGRGTGELFF.

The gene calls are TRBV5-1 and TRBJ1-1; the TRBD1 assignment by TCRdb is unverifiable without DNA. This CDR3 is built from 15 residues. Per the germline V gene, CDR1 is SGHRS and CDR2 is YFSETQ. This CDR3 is CASSLVGGMNTEAFF.

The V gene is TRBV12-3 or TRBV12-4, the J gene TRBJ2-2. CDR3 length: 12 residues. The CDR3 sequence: CASSWVTGELFF.

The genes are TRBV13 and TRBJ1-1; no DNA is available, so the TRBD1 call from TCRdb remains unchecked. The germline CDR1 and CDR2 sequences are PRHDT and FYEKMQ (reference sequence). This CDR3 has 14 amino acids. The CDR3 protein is CASRRQGSNTEAFF.

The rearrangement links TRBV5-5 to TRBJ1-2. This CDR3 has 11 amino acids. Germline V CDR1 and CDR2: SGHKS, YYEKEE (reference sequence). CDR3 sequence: CASSVEYGYTF.

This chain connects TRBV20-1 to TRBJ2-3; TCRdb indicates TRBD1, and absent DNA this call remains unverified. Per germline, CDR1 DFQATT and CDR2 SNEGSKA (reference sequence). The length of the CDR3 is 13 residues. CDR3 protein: CSARTGRSDTQYF.

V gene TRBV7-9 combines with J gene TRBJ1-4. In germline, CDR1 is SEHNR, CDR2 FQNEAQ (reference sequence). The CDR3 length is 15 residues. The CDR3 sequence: CASSLVSSGVGKLFF.

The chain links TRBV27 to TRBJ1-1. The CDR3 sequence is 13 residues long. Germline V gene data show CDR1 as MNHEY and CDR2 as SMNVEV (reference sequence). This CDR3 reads CASSLGPITEAFF.